Listed below are T cell receptor beta chains from one sample, sequenced in a study of blood T cell repertoires in COVID-19. Measured with immunoSEQ multiplex PCR; TCRdb has only the in-frame clones, and not every one. The sample consists of about 200,000 clones, approximately 84% of them appearing once. Sequencing was done on a sample of peripheral blood. These receptors were obtained from an elderly woman with acute or convalescent COVID-19. Both conserved end residues are part of each CDR3. D genes are given only for firm matches. Rows may omit the clone size; those that give it use once, few, many or a size class.

j_call: TRBJ2-5
d_call: TRBD2
v_call: TRBV4-3
clone_size: -
cdr3_nt: TGCGCCAGCAGCCAAGGCAGACTAGCGGGAGGGTTCGGAGAGACCCAGTACTTC
cdr3_aa: CASSQGRLAGGFGETQYF

j_call: TRBJ1-1
d_call: TRBD1
v_call: TRBV10-1
clone_size: -
cdr3_nt: TGCGCCAGCAGCAATATCCGGGACAGGACTGAAGCTTTCTTT
cdr3_aa: CASSNIRDRTEAFF

j_call: TRBJ1-5
d_call: TRBD1
v_call: TRBV5-8
clone_size: -
cdr3_nt: TGTGCCAGCAGCCTGACAGGGGACAATCAGCCCCAGCATTTT
cdr3_aa: CASSLTGDNQPQHF

j_call: TRBJ1-4
d_call: -
v_call: TRBV28
clone_size: -
cdr3_nt: TGTGCCAGCAGTTTGAGGGAAAAACTGTTTTTT
cdr3_aa: CASSLREKLFF

j_call: TRBJ1-2
d_call: TRBD1
v_call: TRBV19
clone_size: -
cdr3_nt: TGTGCCAGTAGTCGGGACAGCAACTATGGCTACACCTTC
cdr3_aa: CASSRDSNYGYTF

j_call: TRBJ1-3
d_call: -
v_call: TRBV3-1/TRBV3-2
clone_size: few
cdr3_nt: TGTGCCAGCAGCCAAGATTCGGGAAACACCATATATTTT
cdr3_aa: CASSQDSGNTIYF

j_call: TRBJ2-7
d_call: TRBD2
v_call: TRBV30
clone_size: -
cdr3_nt: TGTGCCTGGAGTGTTTGGGGGGGGGCCTACGAGCAGTACTTC
cdr3_aa: CAWSVWGGAYEQYF

j_call: TRBJ2-1
d_call: TRBD2
v_call: TRBV4-3
clone_size: -
cdr3_nt: TGCGCCAGCAGCCAAGATGGGCGGGAGGGCTATGAGCAGTTCTTC
cdr3_aa: CASSQDGREGYEQFF

j_call: TRBJ2-7
d_call: TRBD1
v_call: TRBV4-1
clone_size: many
cdr3_nt: TGCGCCAGCAGCCAGAGAGACAGGGCCCACGAGCAGTACTTC
cdr3_aa: CASSQRDRAHEQYF

j_call: TRBJ1-2
d_call: -
v_call: TRBV6-6
clone_size: -
cdr3_nt: TGTGCCAGCAGCTTGGAAGGAAAGAGGGCTAACTATGGCTACACCTTC
cdr3_aa: CASSLEGKRANYGYTF

j_call: TRBJ1-2
d_call: -
v_call: TRBV7-9
clone_size: once
cdr3_nt: TGTGCCAGCAGCTTAACCGGGGTGAACTATGGCTACACCTTC
cdr3_aa: CASSLTGVNYGYTF

j_call: TRBJ2-7
d_call: TRBD1
v_call: TRBV18
clone_size: -
cdr3_nt: TGTGCCAGCTCACCACCGGAGGCAGGGGGTATAAACGAGCAGTACTTC
cdr3_aa: CASSPPEAGGINEQYF

j_call: TRBJ2-3
d_call: TRBD2
v_call: TRBV6-5
clone_size: -
cdr3_nt: TGTGCCAGCAGTTACTCGCTAGCGGGAGATACGCAGTATTTT
cdr3_aa: CASSYSLAGDTQYF

j_call: TRBJ2-1
d_call: -
v_call: TRBV19
clone_size: -
cdr3_nt: TGTGCCAGTAGTACCCGCGGGACGACCGAGCAGTTCTTC
cdr3_aa: CASSTRGTTEQFF

j_call: TRBJ2-2
d_call: TRBD1
v_call: TRBV10-3
clone_size: -
cdr3_nt: TGTGCCATCAGTACCGGGACAGCGAACACCGGGGAGCTGTTTTTT
cdr3_aa: CAISTGTANTGELFF

j_call: TRBJ1-4
d_call: -
v_call: TRBV20-1
clone_size: -
cdr3_nt: TGCAGTGCTAGTTCGGGGGGTGGTGAAAAACTGTTTTTT
cdr3_aa: CSASSGGGEKLFF

j_call: TRBJ2-7
d_call: -
v_call: TRBV4-1
clone_size: -
cdr3_nt: TGCGCCAGCAGCCAAGCGACAGGTCCCTACGAGCAGTACTTC
cdr3_aa: CASSQATGPYEQYF

j_call: TRBJ2-2
d_call: -
v_call: TRBV9
clone_size: -
cdr3_nt: TGTGCCAGCAGCGATGGGCCGGGGGAGCTGTTTTTT
cdr3_aa: CASSDGPGELFF

j_call: TRBJ1-5
d_call: -
v_call: TRBV19
clone_size: -
cdr3_nt: TGTGCCAGTAGAGACCACAACAGTCAGCCCCAGCATTTT
cdr3_aa: CASRDHNSQPQHF

j_call: TRBJ2-2
d_call: -
v_call: TRBV5-1
clone_size: -
cdr3_nt: TGCGCCAGCAGCTCCGGGACACTAAACACCGGGGAGCTGTTTTTT
cdr3_aa: CASSSGTLNTGELFF

j_call: TRBJ1-4
d_call: -
v_call: TRBV3-1/TRBV3-2
clone_size: -
cdr3_nt: TGTGCCAGCAGCCACAGTTCTGCTTTCGGGGAAAAACTGTTTTTT
cdr3_aa: CASSHSSAFGEKLFF

j_call: TRBJ2-2
d_call: TRBD1
v_call: TRBV2
clone_size: -
cdr3_nt: TGTGCCAGCAGTGAAGCTAGCGACAGGGGGCTCTTGGCCGGGGAGCTGTTTTTT
cdr3_aa: CASSEASDRGLLAGELFF

j_call: TRBJ2-1
d_call: TRBD1
v_call: TRBV11-2
clone_size: -
cdr3_nt: TGTGCCAGCAGCCCGGGACAGGGACCTTACAATGAGCAGTTCTTC
cdr3_aa: CASSPGQGPYNEQFF

j_call: TRBJ2-2
d_call: -
v_call: TRBV30
clone_size: -
cdr3_nt: TGTGCCTGGAAGAGGATTCTTAACGGGGAGCTGTTTTTT
cdr3_aa: CAWKRILNGELFF

j_call: TRBJ2-1
d_call: TRBD2
v_call: TRBV7-6
clone_size: -
cdr3_nt: TGTGCCAGCAGCCCGAGACTAGCATATACTAACAATGAGCAGTTCTTC
cdr3_aa: CASSPRLAYTNNEQFF

j_call: TRBJ1-2
d_call: -
v_call: TRBV19
clone_size: -
cdr3_nt: TGTGCCAGTAGTACTCCGGGTCTCTATGGCTACACCTTC
cdr3_aa: CASSTPGLYGYTF

j_call: TRBJ1-2
d_call: -
v_call: TRBV3-1/TRBV3-2
clone_size: -
cdr3_nt: TGTGCCAGCAGCGAAAGGGGGGGCGGCCTTGGAACTTATGGCTACACCTTC
cdr3_aa: CASSERGGGLGTYGYTF

j_call: TRBJ2-2
d_call: -
v_call: TRBV28
clone_size: few
cdr3_nt: TGTGCCATTCTTACAGGTTTGGCCGGGGAGCTGTTTTTT
cdr3_aa: CAILTGLAGELFF

j_call: TRBJ2-7
d_call: -
v_call: TRBV3-1/TRBV3-2
clone_size: -
cdr3_nt: TGTGCCGGCAGCCAAGCCTCTAGAGAGCAGTACTTC
cdr3_aa: CAGSQASREQYF

j_call: TRBJ2-7
d_call: -
v_call: TRBV2
clone_size: once
cdr3_nt: TGTGCCAGCAATAGCCTGTCTGGCAGGGCCGCCTACGAGCAGTACTTC
cdr3_aa: CASNSLSGRAAYEQYF

j_call: TRBJ2-6
d_call: -
v_call: TRBV6-5
clone_size: -
cdr3_nt: TGTGCCAGCAGTTCGGGCAGGGCTGGGGCCAACGTCCTGACTTTC
cdr3_aa: CASSSGRAGANVLTF

j_call: TRBJ2-6
d_call: -
v_call: TRBV20-1
clone_size: -
cdr3_nt: TGCAGTGCTAGTCATCGGGGTACCGGGGCCAACGTCCTGACTTTC
cdr3_aa: CSASHRGTGANVLTF

j_call: TRBJ1-2
d_call: TRBD1
v_call: TRBV19
clone_size: -
cdr3_nt: TGTGCCAGTAGTGTACAGGGGGTTGACTATGGCTACACCTTC
cdr3_aa: CASSVQGVDYGYTF

j_call: TRBJ1-2
d_call: TRBD1
v_call: TRBV6-5
clone_size: once
cdr3_nt: TGTGCCAGCAGTTACCCCGGGACAGCCTTTCCCTATGGCTACACCTTC
cdr3_aa: CASSYPGTAFPYGYTF

j_call: TRBJ1-1
d_call: TRBD1
v_call: TRBV5-4
clone_size: few
cdr3_nt: TGTGCCAGCAGCCCCGCAGGAGGGACAGGGGATACTGAAGCTTTCTTT
cdr3_aa: CASSPAGGTGDTEAFF

j_call: TRBJ2-2
d_call: TRBD2
v_call: TRBV7-3
clone_size: -
cdr3_nt: TGTGCCAGCAGCCTCAACCGACTAGCGGGCACCGGGGAGCTGTTTTTT
cdr3_aa: CASSLNRLAGTGELFF

j_call: TRBJ2-2
d_call: TRBD1
v_call: TRBV13
clone_size: -
cdr3_nt: TGTGCCAGCAGCTTTCGCGGACAGGGGGGCACCGGGGAGCTGTTTTTT
cdr3_aa: CASSFRGQGGTGELFF